Each of the 21 T cell receptor beta chains below was sequenced from the same sample in a study of OX40 agonist ivuxolimab in advanced cancers. Here immunoSEQ multiplex PCR was the method, and the copy in TCRdb shows in-frame clones only, minus some. The repertoire holds about 85,000 clones, 70% to 90% seen once, with roughly 2.1% in the top ten. The material was CD4+ or CD8+ T cells sorted from blood, obtained in a trial of the OX40 agonist ivuxolimab. Every receptor here comes from an adult with an advanced solid tumor such as melanoma, head and neck, liver or kidney cancer.

The chain couples TRBV5-4 to TRBJ1-2; D may be TRBD1 (5 bases). The V end lost 0 bases, the J end lost 7 bases, and 13 bases lay between the germline ends. The CDR3 covers 14 residues. CDR1 is SGHNT and CDR2 is YYREEE in the germline V gene (reference sequence). CDR3 sequence: CASSLGGDGGGYTF. The CDR3 region has the DNA TGTGCCAGCAGCTTGGGCGGGGACGGGGGTGGCTACACCTTC.

In its sample, this clone was seen a few times. This same CDR3 is encoded by further DNA sequences in the sample. J is TRBJ2-4 and V is TRBV7-2; D is undetermined. The length of the CDR3 is 13 residues. V lost 5 bases, J lost 2 bases, and 7 bases lay in between. Germline V lookup: CDR1 SGHTA, CDR2 FQGNSA. The CDR3 reads CASSPPSKNIQYF. Written as DNA, the CDR3 is TGTGCCAGCAGCCCTCCCTCCAAAAACATTCAGTACTTC.

The chain links TRBV30 to TRBJ1-5, with no clear D. The ends were cut back, 0 bases at V and 0 bases at J, with 6 bases in the middle. The germline V gene has CDR1 GTSNPN and CDR2 SVGIG (reference sequence). This CDR3 has 14 amino acids. This chain's CDR3 is CAWSVGSSNQPQHF. The CDR3, as DNA: TGTGCCTGGAGTGTAGGCAGTAGCAATCAGCCCCAGCATTTT.

This sequence joins TRBV7-8 and TRBJ1-5; D is possibly TRBD1 (5 bases). CDR1 SGHVS and CDR2 FQNEAQ come from the germline V gene. V lost 6 bases and J 2 bases, leaving 17 bases between the germline ends. This CDR3 region has 16 residues. The CDR3 DNA is TGTGCCAGCAGTCAGCGTGAGGGGCGAGGCAATCAGCCCCAGCATTTT. Residues: CASSQREGRGNQPQHF.

The rearrangement uses TRBV18 and TRBJ1-2; no clear D. Germline CDR1 and CDR2: KGHSH and LQKENI. The CDR3 is made up of 12 amino acids. V was clipped by 6 bases and J by 2 bases, with 7 bases between them. CDR3 loop: CASSETNYGYTF. DNA for the CDR3: TGTGCCAGCTCCGAGACCAACTATGGCTACACCTTC.

The V call is TRBV19, the J call TRBJ2-2; 9 nucleotides align to TRBD1. The germline CDR1 and CDR2 sequences are LNHDA and SQIVND (reference sequence). V shed 5 bases, J shed 5 bases, and the junction held 9 bases outside the gene matches. The CDR3 loop spans 16 amino acids. The CDR3: CASSGGTGRWTGELFF. Here the CDR3 DNA reads TGTGCCAGTAGTGGGGGGACAGGGAGATGGACCGGGGAGCTGTTTTTT.

This clone appeared a few times. The chain couples TRBV7-2 to TRBJ1-2; TRBD1 is a possible D gene (5 bases). The CDR3 runs 13 residues. CDR1 and CDR2 (germline): SGHTA, FQGNSA. Trimming pared 10 bases from V and 1 base from J, leaving 13 bases between. This chain's CDR3 is CATTGEGNYGYTF. DNA for the CDR3: TGTGCCACTACGGGGGAGGGTAACTATGGCTACACCTTC.

Points on this clone: Other DNA sequences from this sample encode an identical CDR3 as well. The rearrangement joins TRBV11-3 to TRBJ2-7; D assignment may be TRBD1 or TRBD2 (5 bases each). V was cut by 1 base and J by 1 base, with 8 bases left in between. Germline V gene lookup returns CDR1 SGHNT and CDR2 YENEEA. The CDR3 loop spans 14 amino acids. For the CDR3, the DNA is TGTGCCAGCAGCTTAGGGGACCGTTCCTACGAGCAGTACTTC. This codes for CASSLGDRSYEQYF. Variable domain in full (rest from reference TRBV11-3 and TRBJ2-7): EAGVVQSPRYKIIEKKQPVAFWCNPISGHNTLYWYLQNLGQGPELLIRYENEEAVDDSQLPKDRFSAERLKGVDSTLKIQPAELGDSAVYLCASSLGDRSYEQYFGPGTRLTVT.

The chain carries TRBV10-2 and TRBJ2-5; either TRBD1 or TRBD2 may fit D (5 bases each). Germline V CDR1 and CDR2: WSHSY, SAAADI. Trimming removed 5 bases from V and 5 bases from J, with 12 bases in between. This CDR3 region has 13 residues. The CDR3 sequence is CASSLRGVETQYF. CDR3 DNA sequence: TGCGCCAGCAGTTTACGAGGGGTTGAGACCCAGTACTTC.

On this clone: One junction end disagrees with the germline gene, perhaps due to a read error. V usage is TRBV28 and J usage is TRBJ2-1; D unclear. There are 11 residues in the CDR3. Germline CDR1 and CDR2: MDHEN and SYDVKM. CDR3 coding DNA: TGTGCCAGCAGACGATACAGTGAGCAGTTCTTC. Translating it yields CASRRYSEQFF.

This clone has a count of ten or more. The same CDR3 arises from other DNA sequences in this sample as well. The chain combines TRBV30 with TRBJ1-6, with TRBD1 matching 9 bases. J gave up 6 bases and V 0 bases, and 15 bases lay outside the gene matches. From germline, CDR1 is GTSNPN and CDR2 SVGIG (reference sequence). The CDR3 loop spans 19 amino acids. As DNA, the CDR3 is TGTGCCTGGAGTGTACTTCCCGGACAGGGGACGGATCGTAATTCACCCCTCCACTTT. Protein sequence: CAWSVLPGQGTDRNSPLHF. Based on the CDR3 plus reference TRBV30 and TRBJ1-6, the full variable domain is SQTIHQWPATLVQPVGSPLSLECTVEGTSNPNLYWYRQAAGRGLQLLFYSVGIGQISSEVPQNLSASRPQDRQFILSSKKLLLSDSGFYLCAWSVLPGQGTDRNSPLHFGNGTRLTVT.

Concerning this clone: With a much larger clone just one base away, this may be a read error. This CDR3 is also generated by other DNA sequences in the sample. The chain employs TRBV5-1 and TRBJ2-7; 10 nucleotides line up with TRBD1. Germline values: CDR1 SGHRS, CDR2 YFSETQ. The CDR3 runs 14 residues. Germline trimming cut 4 bases from V and 2 bases from J; bases unmatched to any gene: 3. CDR3 in DNA: TGCGCCAGCAGCGCCGGACAGGGGGCCTACGAGCAGTACTTC. Translating it yields CASSAGQGAYEQYF.

This clone has a single count. This chain joins TRBV25-1 and TRBJ1-2; 8 positions match TRBD1. Germline CDR1 is MGHDK and CDR2 is SYGVNS. The CDR3 has 14 residues. J lost 8 bases, V lost 6 bases, and 11 bases had no gene match. CDR3 region: CASRSSGQGFGYTF. The CDR3 DNA reads as TGTGCCAGCAGATCCTCTGGACAGGGATTCGGCTACACCTTC.

The chain couples TRBV19 to TRBJ1-4; no definite D call. There are 13 residues in the CDR3. Trimming removed 6 bases from V and 8 bases from J, with 13 bases in between. Per germline, CDR1 LNHDA and CDR2 SQIVND (reference sequence). The CDR3 spells CASRTSGEEKLFF. DNA for the CDR3: TGTGCCAGTAGGACGTCCGGGGAAGAAAAACTGTTTTTT.

The chain is built from TRBV19 and TRBJ1-2; TRBD1 matches 7 bases. V shed 6 bases and J 0 bases; nucleotides not matched to a gene: 7. This CDR3 is 15 amino acids long. Germline values: CDR1 LNHDA, CDR2 SQIVND (reference sequence). DNA for the CDR3: TGTGCCAGTAGAGACGGACAGGCCGCTAACTATGGCTACACCTTC. Its protein product is CASRDGQAANYGYTF.

The chain uses TRBV5-1 and TRBJ2-1; 12 positions agree with TRBD2. Germline trimming cut 4 bases from V and 4 bases from J; bases unmatched to any gene: 6. In germline, CDR1 is SGHRS, CDR2 YFSETQ. The CDR3 covers 16 residues. This CDR3 reads CASSPRLAGAYNEQFF. The CDR3 nucleotides are TGCGCCAGCAGCCCGCGACTAGCGGGGGCATACAATGAGCAGTTCTTC.

The rearrangement joins TRBV28 to TRBJ1-5, with D unclear. The CDR3 consists of 13 residues. CDR1 and CDR2 (germline): MDHEN, SYDVKM. Trimming left V 8 bases short and J 6 bases short, with 14 bases between. The chain's CDR3 is CASGLHPGQPQHF. In DNA, the CDR3 is TGTGCCAGCGGACTGCACCCCGGTCAGCCCCAGCATTTT.

J is TRBJ2-3 and V is TRBV2; TRBD1 matches 7 bases. Germline trimming cut 6 bases from V and 5 bases from J; bases unmatched to any gene: 8. This CDR3 comprises 14 residues. Germline CDR1 and CDR2: SNHLY and FYNNEI. This chain's CDR3 is CASSVDRAGDTQYF. In DNA form, the CDR3 reads TGTGCCAGCAGCGTAGACAGGGCGGGAGATACGCAGTATTTT.

The chain uses TRBV15 and TRBJ1-1; TRBD1 matches 8 bases. The CDR3 is 15 residues long. V trimming: 1 base; J trimming: 1 base; junction bases outside the gene matches: 2. Per germline, CDR1 LNHNV and CDR2 YYDKDF (reference sequence). CDR3 sequence: CATSRAGQGNTEAFF. The CDR3 nucleotides read TGTGCCACCAGCAGAGCCGGACAGGGGAACACTGAAGCTTTCTTT.

The chain recombines TRBV7-9 with TRBJ1-5, with D possibly matching TRBD1 (5 bases). CDR3 length: 14 amino acids. CDR1 SEHNR and CDR2 FQNEAQ come from the germline V gene (reference sequence). Trimming removed 5 bases at V and 6 bases at J, with 14 bases between. CDR3 sequence (DNA): TGTGCCAGCAGCGCCGGGGCGTACGGTCAGCCCCAGCATTTT. This gives the protein CASSAGAYGQPQHF.

The chain carries TRBV2 and TRBJ1-1; TRBD1 is a possible D gene (5 bases). This CDR3 has 12 amino acids. Germline CDR1 SNHLY, CDR2 FYNNEI. The germline V and J ends were trimmed by 6 bases and 5 bases, with 10 bases remaining between them. CDR3 region: CASRWGGTEAFF. The CDR3 DNA reads TGTGCCAGCAGGTGGGGGGGGACTGAAGCTTTCTTT.